A selection of T cell receptor beta chains follows, all from one sample in a study of a mutant IDH1 vaccine in newly diagnosed glioma. These TCRs' antigens remain unknown. TCRdb's copy holds only in-frame clones and misses some; the assay was immunoSEQ multiplex PCR. Found here are about 40,000 clones, roughly nine tenths of them singletons; the top ten hold roughly 2.6%. Sequencing used PBMCs, obtained from a glioma patient whose treatment included an IDH1 peptide vaccine. The receptors originated from a man in his fifties with glioma. The CDR3 runs from the conserved cysteine through the conserved F or W. A D gene is named only where the DNA matches it firmly. Clone size, where shown, is once, few, many, or a class for clones that have expanded.

V,size,D,length,J,CDR3,DNA
TRBV7-2,NA,NA,12,TRBJ2-1,CASSADYNEQFF,TGTGCCAGCAGCGCCGACTACAATGAGCAGTTCTTC
TRBV7-9,NA,NA,16,TRBJ2-7,CASSFFQGVSSYEQYF,TGTGCCAGCAGCTTTTTTCAGGGCGTTTCCTCCTACGAGCAGTACTTC
TRBV19,NA,NA,13,TRBJ2-5,CASSIVGGETQYF,TGTGCCAGTAGTATAGTCGGGGGAGAGACCCAGTACTTC
TRBV29-1,NA,NA,13,TRBJ1-1,CSARGGANTEAFF,TGCAGCGCCCGGGGGGGGGCTAACACTGAAGCTTTCTTT
TRBV30,NA,TRBD2,17,TRBJ2-1,CAWSPEVSGRFFNEQFF,TGTGCCTGGAGTCCCGAGGTTAGCGGGAGGTTCTTCAATGAGCAGTTCTTC
TRBV15,once,NA,17,TRBJ2-5,CATSSSRGQRTPETQYF,TGTGCCACCAGCAGTTCTCGAGGGCAGCGAACCCCGGAGACCCAGTACTTC
TRBV5-8,NA,NA,12,TRBJ2-7,CASSLRVYEQYF,TGTGCCAGCAGCTTGAGGGTCTACGAGCAGTACTTC
TRBV5-8,NA,NA,13,TRBJ2-5,CASSLSYQETQYF,TGTGCCAGCAGCTTGAGCTACCAAGAGACCCAGTACTTC
TRBV5-4,NA,TRBD1,14,TRBJ2-2,CASSFEQGAGELFF,TGTGCCAGCAGTTTCGAACAGGGGGCCGGGGAGCTGTTTTTT
TRBV19,NA,NA,15,TRBJ1-1,CASNLRTEGNTEAFF,TGTGCCAGCAACTTAAGGACGGAGGGGAACACTGAAGCTTTCTTT
TRBV27,NA,NA,14,TRBJ1-2,CASSSSTRNYGYTF,TGTGCCAGCAGTTCTTCCACGCGCAACTATGGCTACACCTTC
TRBV5-1,once,NA,16,TRBJ2-3,CASNRAGGSLTDTQYF,TGCGCCAGCAACCGTGCGGGTGGGTCACTCACAGATACGCAGTATTTT
TRBV2,few,TRBD1,14,TRBJ1-6,CASSRDRGRESGHF,TGTGCCAGCAGTCGGGACAGGGGGCGGGAGTCTGGCCACTTT
TRBV28,once,NA,16,TRBJ2-1,CASSLDQGMAYNEQFF,TGTGCCAGCAGTTTGGATCAGGGGATGGCATACAATGAGCAGTTCTTC
TRBV5-4,NA,TRBD1,16,TRBJ1-2,CASSLNRGQSDYGYTF,TGTGCCAGCAGCTTGAACAGGGGGCAGAGTGACTATGGCTACACCTTC
TRBV28,NA,NA,14,TRBJ1-1,CASIKGGSSTEAFF,TGTGCCAGCATCAAGGGGGGGTCGAGCACTGAAGCTTTCTTT
TRBV15,NA,NA,14,TRBJ2-1,CATSRAGRYNEQFF,TGTGCCACCAGCAGAGCGGGACGGTACAATGAGCAGTTCTTC
TRBV29-1,NA,NA,14,TRBJ1-2,CSVDPLTELYGYTF,TGCAGCGTTGATCCCCTGACAGAGCTCTATGGCTACACCTTC
TRBV28,NA,TRBD1,13,TRBJ1-5,CAGRGQYNQPQHF,TGTGCCGGAAGGGGACAGTACAATCAGCCCCAGCATTTT
TRBV5-8,NA,NA,16,TRBJ1-4,CASSLSDGTSNEKLFF,TGTGCCAGCAGCTTGTCCGATGGGACGAGTAATGAAAAACTGTTTTTT
TRBV7-2,NA,TRBD2,18,TRBJ2-1,CASSLGAGGRLGYNEQFF,TGTGCCAGCAGCTTAGGGGCGGGGGGCCGGCTGGGCTACAATGAGCAGTTCTTC
TRBV13,NA,TRBD2,15,TRBJ2-1,CASSLVASGDNEQFF,TGTGCCAGCAGCTTAGTGGCCAGCGGGGACAATGAGCAGTTCTTC
TRBV28,NA,NA,13,TRBJ2-7,CASSFVQNYEQYF,TGTGCCAGCAGTTTTGTACAGAACTACGAGCAGTACTTC
TRBV18,once,TRBD2,16,TRBJ2-3,CASSPPGLAGADTQYF,TGTGCCAGCTCACCACCGGGACTAGCGGGAGCAGATACGCAGTATTTT
TRBV29-1,NA,NA,12,TRBJ2-7,CSVRGSHYEQYF,TGCAGCGTAAGGGGGTCTCACTACGAGCAGTACTTC
TRBV7-9,few,TRBD2,14,TRBJ2-3,CASSLSGGTDTQYF,TGTGCCAGCAGCTTAAGCGGGGGCACAGATACGCAGTATTTT
TRBV28,NA,TRBD1,16,TRBJ1-6,CASRRRTGGGNSPLHF,TGTGCCAGCAGGAGACGGACAGGGGGCGGGAATTCACCCCTCCACTTT
TRBV6-1,NA,NA,14,TRBJ2-7,CASSKRDGSYEQYF,TGTGCCAGCAGCAAACGGGACGGCTCCTACGAGCAGTACTTC
TRBV18,NA,NA,16,TRBJ1-1,CASSRTTGGKNTEAFF,TGTGCCAGCTCACGCACGACAGGCGGCAAGAACACTGAAGCTTTCTTT
TRBV20-1,NA,TRBD2,11,TRBJ2-1,CSASSSGEQFF,TGCAGTGCTAGTTCTAGCGGTGAGCAGTTCTTC
TRBV18,NA,TRBD2,16,TRBJ2-7,CASSPPGLAGVNEQYF,TGTGCCAGCTCACCCCCGGGACTAGCGGGAGTCAACGAGCAGTACTTC
TRBV5-1,NA,NA,15,TRBJ1-2,CASSSDGTIYYGYTF,TGCGCCAGCAGCTCTGACGGGACGATCTACTATGGCTACACCTTC
TRBV7-2,NA,NA,12,TRBJ2-7,CASSLTSREQYF,TGTGCCAGCAGCTTGACCTCCCGGGAGCAGTACTTC
TRBV19,NA,TRBD2,14,TRBJ2-4,CASTDLAGVDIQYF,TGTGCCAGTACCGATCTAGCGGGAGTGGACATTCAGTACTTC
TRBV19,few,TRBD1,15,TRBJ1-5,CASSAGQAPNQPQHF,TGTGCCAGTAGTGCTGGACAGGCTCCCAATCAGCCCCAGCATTTT
TRBV12-5,NA,TRBD1,14,TRBJ2-1,CASGTGQGSNEQFF,TGTGCTAGTGGTACGGGACAGGGATCCAATGAGCAGTTCTTC
TRBV7-2,NA,NA,14,TRBJ1-5,CASSLARIDQPQHF,TGTGCCAGCAGCTTAGCGCGGATTGATCAGCCCCAGCATTTT
TRBV4-1,NA,NA,14,TRBJ2-1,CASSQAPGSNEQFF,TGCGCCAGCAGCCAAGCACCGGGATCCAATGAGCAGTTCTTC
TRBV5-1,NA,NA,14,TRBJ1-1,CASSLRGAGTEAFF,TGCGCCAGCAGCTTGAGGGGCGCGGGCACTGAAGCTTTCTTT
TRBV30,NA,NA,14,TRBJ2-4,CAWSGGRGNNIQYF,TGTGCCTGGAGTGGGGGGCGCGGTAATAACATTCAGTACTTC
TRBV27,NA,NA,14,TRBJ1-1,CASSRTSRDTEAFF,TGTGCCAGCAGTAGGACATCAAGGGACACTGAAGCTTTCTTT
TRBV30,NA,NA,13,TRBJ2-7,CAWSAPDSYEQYF,TGTGCCTGGAGTGCCCCGGACAGTTACGAGCAGTACTTC
TRBV19,few,NA,14,TRBJ2-2,CANLRGPNTGELFF,TGTGCTAATCTACGTGGACCGAACACCGGGGAGCTGTTTTTT
TRBV7-2,NA,NA,15,TRBJ2-5,CASSLTRDLQETQYF,TGTGCCAGCAGCTTGACCAGGGACCTACAAGAGACCCAGTACTTC
TRBV9,NA,NA,15,TRBJ1-4,CASSNSGDNNEKLFF,TGTGCCAGCAGCAACTCCGGTGACAATAATGAAAAACTGTTTTTT
TRBV2,few,NA,13,TRBJ1-1,CASSQGENTEAFF,TGTGCCAGCAGCCAGGGAGAGAACACTGAAGCTTTCTTT
TRBV29-1,NA,TRBD1,15,TRBJ1-5,CSVGQGTGRNQPQHF,TGCAGCGTAGGACAGGGGACGGGTCGCAATCAGCCCCAGCATTTT
TRBV7-7,NA,NA,16,TRBJ1-5,CASSLSPAGLYQPQHF,TGTGCTAGCAGCTTATCGCCCGCGGGCCTTTATCAGCCCCAGCATTTT
TRBV10-1,NA,TRBD2,14,TRBJ2-3,CASSVGRATDTQYF,TGCGCCAGCAGCGTGGGGAGGGCCACAGATACGCAGTATTTT
TRBV25-1,NA,NA,11,TRBJ1-2,CASTGNYGYTF,TGTGCCAGCACCGGGAACTATGGCTACACCTTC
TRBV27,few,TRBD1,14,TRBJ2-2,CASSRGQGTGELFF,TGTGCCAGCAGTCGGGGACAGGGGACCGGGGAGCTGTTTTTT
TRBV5-1,once,TRBD1,14,TRBJ1-5,CASSLDGQGGPQHF,TGCGCCAGCAGCTTAGACGGACAGGGGGGGCCCCAGCATTTT
TRBV5-6,NA,NA,16,TRBJ2-1,CASSLEAGQVYNEQFF,TGTGCCAGCAGCTTGGAGGCAGGGCAGGTCTACAATGAGCAGTTCTTC
TRBV5-6,NA,NA,14,TRBJ2-7,CASSLPGSSYEQYF,TGTGCCAGCAGCTTGCCAGGGAGCTCCTACGAGCAGTACTTC
TRBV30,NA,NA,12,TRBJ1-2,CAWTPAERGYTF,TGTGCCTGGACCCCGGCAGAGCGAGGCTACACCTTC